These 17 T cell receptor beta chains originate from one sample sequenced in a study of blood T cell repertoires in COVID-19. Produced via immunoSEQ multiplex PCR; TCRdb's table is partial and in-frame only. Among about 300,000 clones listed, around 89% were seen once. The specimen was peripheral blood. Receptors were obtained from a man in his forties or fifties with acute or convalescent COVID-19.

CDR3 in DNA: TGTGCCACCAGCCGCCGGGTACAGGGCAGTGTAGGCAAAGCTTTCTTT. Its translation: CATSRRVQGSVGKAFF. This chain uses TRBV15 with TRBJ1-1; tentatively, D is TRBD1 (6 bases). Trimming cost V 5 bases and J 9 bases, with 25 bases left between them. CDR3 length: 16 residues. Germline V lookup: CDR1 LNHNV, CDR2 YYDKDF (reference sequence). Together with reference TRBV15 and TRBJ1-1, the CDR3 gives the full variable domain: DAMVIQNPRYQVTQFGKPVTLSCSQTLNHNVMYWYQQKSSQAPKLLFHYYDKDFNNEADTPDNFQSRRPNTSFCFLDIRSPGLGDTAMYLCATSRRVQGSVGKAFFGQGTRLTVV.

The chain joins TRBV11-3 to TRBJ2-1; no definite D call. Per germline, CDR1 SGHNT and CDR2 YENEEA. Trimming left V 1 base short and J 7 bases short, with 14 bases between. The CDR3 extends over 15 amino acids. The CDR3 loop is CASSLADSPRNEQFF. DNA for the CDR3: TGTGCCAGCAGCTTAGCCGATTCCCCGAGGAATGAGCAGTTCTTC. Full variable domain (rest looked up from reference TRBV11-3 and TRBJ2-1): EAGVVQSPRYKIIEKKQPVAFWCNPISGHNTLYWYLQNLGQGPELLIRYENEEAVDDSQLPKDRFSAERLKGVDSTLKIQPAELGDSAVYLCASSLADSPRNEQFFGPGTRLTVL.

This clone was counted a few times. The CDR3 DNA follows: TGTGCCAGCAGCCCCCATTGGCAGGGGGCCTTTAATGAAAAACTGTTTTTT. Protein sequence: CASSPHWQGAFNEKLFF. The chain employs TRBV9 and TRBJ1-4; 8 bases are a match to TRBD1. The germline V gene encodes CDR1 SGDLS and CDR2 YYNGEE. This CDR3 region has 17 residues. The ends lost 4 bases at V and 4 bases at J; junction bases unmatched: 12.

V and J are TRBV24-1 and TRBJ2-5; tentative D call: TRBD2 (7 bases). The CDR3 is made up of 14 amino acids. V dropped 5 bases and J dropped 5 bases, with 14 bases sitting between them. From germline, CDR1 is KGHDR and CDR2 SFDVKD. The CDR3 sequence: CATSAGGGAETQYF. The CDR3 nucleotides read TGTGCCACCAGTGCTGGGGGGGGCGCGGAGACCCAGTACTTC.

This clone was found once. For the CDR3, the DNA is TGTGCCAGCAGTGTTTCTGGGGGACTAGCGGGTGGGGATGAGCAGTTCTTC. This translates into CASSVSGGLAGGDEQFF. The V gene is TRBV2, the J gene TRBJ2-1, with 12 bases lining up with TRBD2. The CDR3 is 17 amino acids. The germline CDR1 and CDR2 sequences are SNHLY and FYNNEI. With 4 bases clipped from V and 8 bases from J, the junction kept 12 bases outside the gene matches.

This clone was picked up one time. The rearrangement joins TRBV5-4 to TRBJ2-3; 8 bases fit TRBD2. V lost 4 bases to trimming and J lost 7 bases; unmatched junction nucleotides: 14. Germline V gene lookup returns CDR1 SGHNT and CDR2 YYREEE (reference sequence). This CDR3 has 16 amino acids. The CDR3 region is CASSPIAGPLGNTQYF. The CDR3 DNA sequence: TGTGCCAGCAGCCCCATAGCGGGGCCCCTTGGTAATACGCAGTATTTT. The entire variable domain, with the rest obtained from reference TRBV5-4 and TRBJ2-3, is as follows: ETGVTQSPTHLIKTRGQQVTLRCSSQSGHNTVSWYQQALGQGPQFIFQYYREEENGRGNFPPRFSGLQFPNYSSELNVNALELDDSALYLCASSPIAGPLGNTQYFGPGTRLTVL.

This chain connects TRBV2 to TRBJ1-1; D uncertain. The germline CDR1 and CDR2 sequences are SNHLY and FYNNEI. Trimming pared 5 bases from V and 7 bases from J, leaving 14 bases between. The CDR3 contains 13 residues. CDR3 in amino acids: CASSPDGFLEAFF. The CDR3 nucleotides are TGTGCCAGCAGTCCCGATGGCTTTCTTGAAGCTTTCTTT.

The chain employs TRBV5-1 and TRBJ2-3, with D tentatively TRBD1 (6 bases). Germline CDR1 is SGHRS and CDR2 is YFSETQ. The CDR3 sequence is 16 residues long. Trimming left V 0 bases short and J 2 bases short, with 13 bases between. CDR3 nucleotide sequence: TGCGCCAGCAGCTTGGTGATCACAGGGATCACAGATACGCAGTATTTT. Its translation is CASSLVITGITDTQYF.

V and J are TRBV5-5 and TRBJ2-7; possibly TRBD2 for D (6 bases). CDR1 is SGHKS, CDR2 YYEKEE, per germline (reference sequence). The V gene lost 0 bases and the J gene lost 4 bases, with 14 bases spanning the gap. The CDR3 is made up of 15 amino acids. The CDR3 here is CASSLGSLGGYEQYF. DNA for the CDR3: TGTGCCAGCAGCTTGGGGTCCTTGGGAGGTTACGAGCAGTACTTC.

The CDR3 DNA follows: TGTGCCAGCAGCTTAGGGCGCGGGACAGGGACCTACGAGCAGTACTTC. Translated, it gives CASSLGRGTGTYEQYF. The chain is built from TRBV11-2 and TRBJ2-7, with 9 positions matching TRBD1. CDR3 size: 16 residues. From germline, CDR1 is SGHAT and CDR2 FQNNGV. V lost 1 base and J lost 2; bases outside the gene matches: 6.

The rearrangement uses TRBV2 and TRBJ1-6; D not certain. Germline assignment: CDR1 SNHLY and CDR2 FYNNEI. Trimming pared 8 bases from V and 5 bases from J, leaving 16 bases between. The CDR3 runs 15 residues. CDR3 DNA: TGTGCCAGCGAGCGGGCCCTGGAGCATAATTCACCCCTCCACTTT. Translated: CASERALEHNSPLHF.

This chain uses TRBV30 with TRBJ2-7; D might be TRBD1 (6 bases). CDR1 and CDR2 (germline): GTSNPN, SVGIG (reference sequence). Trimming removed 6 bases from V and 4 bases from J, with 19 bases in between. The CDR3 sequence is 14 residues long. CDR3 DNA sequence: TGTGCCTGCCTCCCTAGGGGGACGACTTACGAGCAGTACTTC. Translation: CACLPRGTTYEQYF.

The chain uses TRBV14 and TRBJ2-7; D perhaps matches TRBD1 (5 bases). Trimming took 3 bases from V and 7 from J, leaving 7 bases between them. This CDR3 is 11 amino acids long. Germline lookup yields CDR1 SGHDN and CDR2 FVKESK. CDR3 bases: TGTGCCAGCAGCCATAACAGGGAGCAGTACTTC. Amino acids: CASSHNREQYF.

The chain has TRBV7-8 and TRBJ1-1; no clear D gene. The germline CDR1 and CDR2 sequences are SGHVS and FQNEAQ. V was cut by 1 base and J by 10 bases, with 7 bases left in between. This CDR3 has 11 amino acids. The CDR3: CASSLGERAFF. CDR3 sequence (DNA): TGTGCCAGCAGCTTAGGGGAGAGAGCTTTCTTT.

This chain connects TRBV29-1 to TRBJ2-1; no reliable D call. Trimming shortened V by 3 bases and J by 4 bases, and 7 bases separated the two germline ends. CDR1 is SQVTM and CDR2 is ANQGSEA in the germline V gene. This CDR3 comprises 12 residues. The CDR3 DNA sequence: TGCAGCGTTGATTCGGGTTACAATGAGCAGTTCTTC. This translates into CSVDSGYNEQFF.

The chain couples TRBV24-1 to TRBJ1-3; 7 nucleotides align to TRBD1. Unmatched junction bases numbered 7, after V lost 3 bases and J lost 0 bases. The germline V gene has CDR1 KGHDR and CDR2 SFDVKD. CDR3 length: 17 amino acids. The CDR3 loop is CATSDPGDSSSGNTIYF. The CDR3 coding sequence is TGTGCCACCAGTGATCCCGGGGACAGCTCCTCTGGAAACACCATATATTTT.

The chain is built from TRBV7-8 and TRBJ1-2; the match to TRBD1 covers 9 bases. Germline CDR1 SGHVS, CDR2 FQNEAQ. The CDR3 contains 16 residues. Germline trimming cut 3 bases from V and 3 bases from J; bases unmatched to any gene: 8. This CDR3 is CASSFRGDRVYYGYTF. The CDR3 coding sequence is TGTGCCAGCAGCTTCCGCGGGGACAGGGTCTACTATGGCTACACCTTC. Using reference TRBV7-8 and TRBJ1-2 for the parts outside the CDR3, the full variable domain is GAGVSQSPRYKVAKRGQDVALRCDPISGHVSLFWYQQALGQGPEFLTYFQNEAQLDKSGLPSDRFFAERPEGSVSTLKIQRTQQEDSAVYLCASSFRGDRVYYGYTFGSGTRLTVV.